This TCR beta chain was sequenced for a study of ipilimumab plus nivolumab after autologous stem cell transplantation. About the research overall: Patients received a median of roughly five ipilimumab and roughly eight nivolumab doses.

Using immunoSEQ multiplex PCR, the repertoire was profiled, and TCRdb retains in-frame clones only, with some absent. The sample has tens of thousands of clones, over 80% seen once. This clone appeared a few times. This CDR3 is built from 18 residues. Patients got ipilimumab 1 mg/kg beginning 14 to 28 days post-transplant. Patients got 3 mg/kg IV nivolumab weeks 1, 4, 7, 10, then biweekly through week 26. The material was PBMCs, obtained in a trial of ipilimumab plus nivolumab as post-transplant consolidation. This TCR was sampled from a male donor with diffuse large B-cell lymphoma. J is TRBJ2-7 and V is TRBV1; the table's TRBD2 call for D was not verified on the DNA. TRBV1 is recorded as a pseudogene. CDR3 amino acids: CTSSQRGAGARSSYEQYF. The CDR3 nucleotides are TGCACCAGCAGCCAAAGGGGTGCGGGGGCCCGAAGCTCCTACGAGCAGTACTTC.